This T cell receptor beta chain was profiled in a study of blood T cell repertoires in COVID-19. Overall study context: The origin of the acute and convalescent COVID-19 samples was the United States, Italy and Spain. Sample material is recorded as cDNA or gDNA derived from T cells, B-cell-depleted T cells, or PBMCs.

V shed 10 bases, J shed 2 bases, and the junction held 4 bases outside the gene matches. The CDR3 loop spans 12 amino acids. CDR1 and CDR2 from the germline V gene are MNHEY and SVGAGI. Source study methods: Cell counts per sample came from amplifying reference gene primers. Only in-frame clones appear in the TCRdb table, and some are missing; sequencing was by immunoSEQ multiplex PCR. The DNA gave D and trimming, while V, J and clone size come from that table. The table lists approximately 300,000 clones, 75% to 95% of them singletons. This TCR was recovered from a woman aged 25-40 years with COVID-19, enrolled during active disease. J is TRBJ1-1 and V is TRBV6-5, with 7 bases lining up with TRBD1. The sample taken for sequencing was peripheral blood. The CDR3, as DNA: TGTGCCACGGGACAGAGTAACACTGAAGCTTTCTTT. Translating gives CATGQSNTEAFF.